This T cell receptor (beta chain) was captured in a study of blood T cell repertoires in COVID-19. Profiled with immunoSEQ multiplex PCR; TCRdb holds only in-frame clones, not every one. The sample records 250,000 to 350,000 clones, 88% being singletons. CDR1 and CDR2 from the germline V gene are SGDLS and YYNGEE. The V and J ends lost 4 bases and 4 bases, in that order; junction bases with no gene match: 3. There are 14 residues in the CDR3. The TCR sequence derives from a man between 18 and 29 years old with active or convalescent COVID-19. V and J are TRBV9 and TRBJ2-7; 12 bases map to TRBD1. Sequenced material: peripheral blood. The CDR3 DNA reads TGTGCCAGCAGCCCGGGACAGGGGGCATACGAGCAGTACTTC. Translation: CASSPGQGAYEQYF.